These 31 T cell receptor beta chains came from one sample sequenced in a study of PD-L1 blockade in urothelial cancer. Sequencing used immunoSEQ multiplex PCR; TCRdb keeps in-frame clones, though not all of them. The sample consists of approximately 50,000 clones, around 84% of them appearing once. The time point denotes: pretreatment peripheral blood. The source material was PBMCs, sampled around atezolizumab (anti-PD-L1) treatment. The receptors shown here come from a man aged 60 to 75 with urothelial cancer.

This clone was detected only a few times. The chain recombines TRBV4-2 with TRBJ1-1; no clear D gene. Trimming pared 1 base from V and 7 bases from J, leaving 13 bases between. CDR1 and CDR2 (germline): LGHNA, YNFKEQ. The CDR3 runs 14 residues. CDR3 DNA sequence: TGTGCCAGCAGCCAAGGAGGTCTCGGAGATGAAGCTTTCTTT. Residues: CASSQGGLGDEAFF.

This chain connects TRBV4-3 to TRBJ1-3; 9 nucleotides align to TRBD1. CDR3 size: 15 residues. V shed 3 bases, J shed 0 bases, and the junction held 0 bases outside the gene matches. Germline values: CDR1 LGHNA, CDR2 YSLEER. CDR3 bases: TGCGCCAGCAGCCAGACAGGGGGCTCTGGAAACACCATATATTTT. This translates into CASSQTGGSGNTIYF.

The V and J genes are TRBV5-4 and TRBJ2-1, with TRBD2 identical over 13 bases. This CDR3 has 16 amino acids. From germline, CDR1 is SGHNT and CDR2 YYREEE (reference sequence). Germline trimming cut 3 bases from V and 2 bases from J; bases unmatched to any gene: 2. In nucleotides, the CDR3 is TGTGCCAGCAGCTCGGGACTAGCGGGGCCCTACAATGAGCAGTTCTTC. Its translation is CASSSGLAGPYNEQFF.

This chain joins TRBV10-3 and TRBJ2-7; the match to TRBD1 covers 7 bases. Germline V gene data show CDR1 as ENHRY and CDR2 as SYGVKD. The J segment lost 3 bases and the V segment lost 5 bases, leaving 7 bases of the junction unmatched. CDR3 length: 14 amino acids. This chain's CDR3 is CAISPRGPNYEQYF. CDR3 coding DNA: TGTGCCATCAGTCCGAGGGGGCCTAACTACGAGCAGTACTTC.

The rearrangement joins TRBV15 to TRBJ2-1; TRBD1 aligns across 9 bases. This CDR3 spans 15 amino acids. The V gene end was trimmed by 0 bases and the J gene end by 6 bases; junction bases not matched to a gene: 3. Germline V CDR1 and CDR2: LNHNV, YYDKDF (reference sequence). CDR3 sequence: CATSREGQGLNEQFF. The DNA for the CDR3 is TGTGCCACCAGCAGAGAGGGACAGGGTCTCAATGAGCAGTTCTTC.

This chain joins TRBV4-1 and TRBJ2-2, with TRBD2 matching over 9 bases. V lost 4 bases to trimming and J lost 5 bases; unmatched junction nucleotides: 2. This CDR3 region has 14 residues. Germline CDR1 reads MGHRA; CDR2 reads YSYEKL. The CDR3 loop reads CASSRLAGTGELFF. CDR3 nucleotide sequence: TGCGCCAGCAGCCGCCTAGCGGGGACCGGGGAGCTGTTTTTT.

V is TRBV5-5 and J is TRBJ2-7; D is perhaps TRBD1 (6 bases). Germline V gene sequence: CDR1 SGHKS, CDR2 YYEKEE (reference sequence). The CDR3 consists of 14 residues. V lost 2 bases, J lost 6 bases, and 15 bases lay in between. The CDR3 DNA sequence: TGTGCCAGCAGCTTTCCAGGGGTGAGGATCGAGCAGTACTTC. It codes for CASSFPGVRIEQYF. Filled out from reference TRBV5-5 and TRBJ2-7, the complete variable domain reads DAGVTQSPTHLIKTRGQQVTLRCSPISGHKSVSWYQQVLGQGPQFIFQYYEKEERGRGNFPDRFSARQFPNYSSELNVNALLLGDSALYLCASSFPGVRIEQYFGPGTRLTVT.

This sequence joins TRBV5-1 and TRBJ2-1; 14 bases align to TRBD2. The junction had 7 bases not matched to a gene; V was cut back by 4 bases and J by 7 bases. Germline V lookup: CDR1 SGHRS, CDR2 YFSETQ. The CDR3 is 16 residues long. CDR3 in amino acids: CASSGGLAGVGNEQFF. The CDR3 nucleotides are TGCGCCAGCAGCGGGGGACTAGCGGGAGTAGGGAATGAGCAGTTCTTC.

In DNA form, the CDR3 reads TGTGCCAGCAGCCCTCAACAGGGGGCAAGCAATCAGCCCCAGCATTTT. It specifies CASSPQQGASNQPQHF. The V call is TRBV7-8, the J call TRBJ1-5; 9 bases map to TRBD1. CDR3 length: 16 residues. Germline CDR1 reads SGHVS; CDR2 reads FQNEAQ. V lost 5 bases to trimming and J lost 1 base; unmatched junction nucleotides: 6. Full variable domain (outside the CDR3, taken from reference TRBV7-8 and TRBJ1-5): GAGVSQSPRYKVAKRGQDVALRCDPISGHVSLFWYQQALGQGPEFLTYFQNEAQLDKSGLPSDRFFAERPEGSVSTLKIQRTQQEDSAVYLCASSPQQGASNQPQHFGDGTRLSIL.

This clone was seen once. The chain uses TRBV18 and TRBJ2-1; 10 bases map to TRBD2. The V segment lost 2 bases and the J segment 14 bases; nucleotides outside the gene matches: 18. From germline, CDR1 is KGHSH and CDR2 LQKENI. The CDR3 consists of 17 residues. For the CDR3, the DNA is TGTGCCAGCTCACCAATTCAGGGACAAGAAAAGCGGGAGGGCGAGTTCTTC. Its translation is CASSPIQGQEKREGEFF.

This rearrangement joins TRBV2 to TRBJ2-7; 9 positions match TRBD1. The CDR3 has 13 amino acids. Germline V gene sequence: CDR1 SNHLY, CDR2 FYNNEI. The V and J ends lost 7 bases and 3 bases, in that order; junction bases with no gene match: 4. The CDR3 region has the DNA TGTGCCAGCACGGGGACAGGGAACTACGAGCAGTACTTC. This encodes CASTGTGNYEQYF.

This chain joins TRBV7-8 and TRBJ1-5, with TRBD1 matching 10 bases. The V segment lost 4 bases and the J segment 2 bases; nucleotides outside the gene matches: 17. Germline CDR1 is SGHVS and CDR2 is FQNEAQ. The CDR3 is made up of 20 amino acids. The CDR3 DNA sequence: TGTGCCAGCAGCTCCATAGCCGGGACAGGGGCGCTGGTAGGCAATCAGCCCCAGCATTTT. Amino acids: CASSSIAGTGALVGNQPQHF.

The genes are TRBV7-8 and TRBJ2-2; D is possibly TRBD2 (6 bases). Trimming removed 0 bases at V and 0 bases at J, with 11 bases between. This CDR3 region has 17 residues. Germline CDR1 and CDR2: SGHVS and FQNEAQ. The CDR3 bases are TGTGCCAGCAGCTTAGCGAATGGGGGGACGAACACCGGGGAGCTGTTTTTT. It is translated as CASSLANGGTNTGELFF.

As concerns this clone: The sample contains more than one DNA sequence encoding this CDR3. The rearrangement links TRBV30 to TRBJ2-7; D call uncertain. The CDR3 is 11 residues long. Trimming pared 2 bases from V and 4 bases from J, leaving 6 bases between. The germline V gene encodes CDR1 GTSNPN and CDR2 SVGIG (reference sequence). The CDR3 sequence: CAWSPLYEQYF. CDR3 in DNA: TGTGCCTGGAGTCCCTTATACGAGCAGTACTTC. Looking up the rest from reference TRBV30 and TRBJ2-7 gives the full variable domain: SQTIHQWPATLVQPVGSPLSLECTVEGTSNPNLYWYRQAAGRGLQLLFYSVGIGQISSEVPQNLSASRPQDRQFILSSKKLLLSDSGFYLCAWSPLYEQYFGPGTRLTVT.

CDR3 protein: CASSTTSSTQYF. CDR3 in DNA: TGCGCCAGCAGCACAACGTCCTCGACCCAGTACTTC. The chain combines TRBV5-1 with TRBJ2-5; D unresolved. CDR3 length: 12 residues. V was cut by 4 bases and J by 7 bases, with 11 bases left in between. CDR1 and CDR2 (germline): SGHRS, YFSETQ.

Note on this clone: One end of the junction does not line up with germline, which may come from a read error. This rearrangement joins TRBV9 to TRBJ1-6; no reliable D call. The CDR3 has 13 amino acids. Germline values: CDR1 SGDLS, CDR2 YYNGEE. CDR3 in amino acids: CASSVSYNSPLHF. The CDR3 nucleotides are TGTGCCAGCAGCGTCTCCTACAATTCACCCCTCCACTTT. Looking up the rest from reference TRBV9 and TRBJ1-6 gives the full variable domain: DSGVTQTPKHLITATGQRVTLRCSPRSGDLSVYWYQQSLDQGLQFLIQYYNGEERAKGNILERFSAQQFPDLHSELNLSSLELGDSALYFCASSVSYNSPLHFGNGTRLTVT.

The chain employs TRBV12-5 and TRBJ1-6; possible D gene TRBD1, 6 bases. The CDR3 is 19 residues long. V shed 3 bases and J shed 4 bases, with 22 bases lying between them. CDR1 is LGHNT, CDR2 FRNRAP, per germline. CDR3 protein: CASGFQSLGGGKYNSPLHF. The DNA for the CDR3 is TGTGCTAGTGGTTTCCAGTCCTTAGGGGGGGGGAAGTATAATTCACCCCTCCACTTT.

The chain uses TRBV7-2 and TRBJ2-2, with a tentative D call TRBD1 (5 bases). Germline values: CDR1 SGHTA, CDR2 FQGNSA. The CDR3 runs 13 residues. The V and J ends lost 10 bases and 4 bases respectively, with 13 bases between them. CDR3 loop: CATALRGTGELFF. The DNA for the CDR3 is TGTGCCACCGCGTTAAGGGGCACCGGGGAGCTGTTTTTT.

This clone has just a few counts. The sample holds other DNA sequences that translate to the same CDR3. J is TRBJ1-2 and V is TRBV9; possible D gene TRBD1, 6 bases. Germline-derived CDR1 and CDR2 are SGDLS and YYNGEE. The CDR3 runs 14 residues. V lost 4 bases to trimming and J lost 4 bases, with 14 bases between them. Here the CDR3 reads CASSPRDTSYGYTF. The CDR3 DNA reads TGTGCCAGCAGCCCCCGGGACACGAGCTATGGCTACACCTTC. Complete variable domain (other parts from reference TRBV9 and TRBJ1-2): DSGVTQTPKHLITATGQRVTLRCSPRSGDLSVYWYQQSLDQGLQFLIQYYNGEERAKGNILERFSAQQFPDLHSELNLSSLELGDSALYFCASSPRDTSYGYTFGSGTRLTVV.

This sequence joins TRBV7-2 and TRBJ1-3; TRBD1 aligns across 9 bases. Germline V gene sequence: CDR1 SGHTA, CDR2 FQGNSA. The trim removed 1 base at V and 1 base at J, leaving 5 bases unmatched. The CDR3 spans 17 residues. The CDR3 DNA follows: TGTGCCAGCAGCTTAGGGGGACAGGGTATTTCTGGAAACACCATATATTTT. Amino acid sequence: CASSLGGQGISGNTIYF.

This chain links TRBV6-5 with TRBJ1-1; 10 bases fit TRBD1. The CDR3 consists of 16 residues. V dropped 4 bases and J dropped 1; count of bases not matched to a gene: 6. Germline CDR1 and CDR2: MNHEY and SVGAGI. CDR3: CASSFGQGVANTEAFF. The CDR3 DNA sequence: TGTGCCAGCAGTTTCGGACAGGGGGTGGCGAACACTGAAGCTTTCTTT.

The chain is built from TRBV6-5 and TRBJ2-2; D unresolved. The CDR3 spans 14 residues. Germline CDR1 MNHEY, CDR2 SVGAGI. V dropped 9 bases and J dropped 0 bases, with 11 bases sitting between them. The CDR3 nucleotides are TGTGCCAGTGCCCGCGAACCGAACACCGGGGAGCTGTTTTTT. It translates to CASAREPNTGELFF.

This rearrangement joins TRBV9 to TRBJ2-3; 9 bases agree with TRBD2. V was pared by 3 bases and J by 0 bases, with 2 bases of the junction left unmatched. The germline CDR1 and CDR2 sequences are SGDLS and YYNGEE. This CDR3 region has 15 residues. CDR3 bases: TGTGCCAGCAGCGCCGGACTAGCGAGCACAGATACGCAGTATTTT. It specifies CASSAGLASTDTQYF.

The gene calls are TRBV15 and TRBJ2-5, with D uncertain. This CDR3 comprises 15 residues. With 1 base removed from V and 4 bases from J, the gap between germline ends came to 13 bases. Germline CDR1 reads LNHNV; CDR2 reads YYDKDF (reference sequence). DNA for the CDR3: TGTGCCACCAGCAGAGGGATTGACTTTGGAGAGACCCAGTACTTC. Protein: CATSRGIDFGETQYF.

The chain is built from TRBV4-1 and TRBJ2-5; 10 bases map to TRBD2. V was clipped by 0 bases and J by 3 bases; unmatched bases: 7. Per the germline V gene, CDR1 is MGHRA and CDR2 is YSYEKL. There are 17 residues in the CDR3. The DNA for the CDR3 is TGCGCCAGCAGCCAAGATCCAGCGGGGGGGCTAAAAGAGACCCAGTACTTC. As protein: CASSQDPAGGLKETQYF.

The chain carries TRBV5-1 and TRBJ2-3, with D possibly matching TRBD1 (6 bases). CDR3 length: 14 amino acids. Trimming stripped 4 bases from V and 0 bases from J, with 9 bases between. Germline CDR1 and CDR2: SGHRS and YFSETQ. The CDR3 spells CASSKGDSTDTQYF. DNA for the CDR3: TGCGCCAGCAGCAAGGGGGACAGCACAGATACGCAGTATTTT.

The chain carries TRBV28 and TRBJ2-7; TRBD2 matches 10 bases. Germline lookup yields CDR1 MDHEN and CDR2 SYDVKM. V lost 7 bases, J lost 2 bases, and 8 bases stayed unmatched. CDR3 length: 15 amino acids. The CDR3, as DNA: TGTGCCAGCACCGTAGCGGGAGGCCCTCCCTACGAGCAGTACTTC. The encoded protein is CASTVAGGPPYEQYF.

The rearrangement joins TRBV5-4 to TRBJ2-5; TRBD1 is a possible D gene (7 bases). The CDR3 consists of 14 residues. Trimming left V 4 bases short and J 5 bases short, with 15 bases between. Per germline, CDR1 SGHNT and CDR2 YYREEE (reference sequence). The CDR3 spells CASSLRGVGETQYF. In nucleotides, the CDR3 is TGTGCCAGCAGCCTCAGGGGGGTTGGGGAGACCCAGTACTTC.

The chain carries TRBV4-1 and TRBJ2-5, with D uncertain. TRBJ2-7 matches the DNA end more closely, so the J call is doubtful. CDR1 MGHRA and CDR2 YSYEKL come from the germline V gene. This CDR3 is built from 17 residues. The CDR3 is CASSQSMAVVLDYEQYF. CDR3 nucleotide sequence: TGCGCCAGCAGCCAAAGTATGGCGGTTGTGCTAGATTACGAGCAGTACTTC.

The chain recombines TRBV18 with TRBJ2-3, with a possible D match to TRBD2 (5 bases). Deletions cut 0 bases from V and 4 bases from J, with 11 bases between. The CDR3 is made up of 15 amino acids. Germline V lookup: CDR1 KGHSH, CDR2 LQKENI. The chain's CDR3 is CASSPPAGRADTQYF. DNA of the CDR3: TGTGCCAGCTCACCACCGGCCGGGCGGGCAGATACGCAGTATTTT.

CDR3 in DNA: TGCGCCAGCAGGACGGGGTCGCGACAGGGTGGCGAAAAACTGTTTTTT. Its translation: CASRTGSRQGGEKLFF. V is TRBV4-1 and J is TRBJ1-4; 7 positions match TRBD1. Unmatched junction bases numbered 15, after V lost 6 bases and J lost 8 bases. In germline, CDR1 is MGHRA, CDR2 YSYEKL. This CDR3 is 16 amino acids long.